These T cell receptor beta chains were read from a single sample in a study of tumor-infiltrating lymphocytes in localized non-small cell lung cancer. TCRdb's copy holds only in-frame clones and misses some; the assay was immunoSEQ multiplex PCR. The sample has 9,500 or so clones; roughly 78% are singletons. Input material: lung tumor tissue. Source of these receptors: a human donor with non-small cell lung cancer. CDR3s include the opening cysteine and the closing phenylalanine or tryptophan. A D gene is named only where the DNA matches it firmly. Clone sizes are given selectively: once, few, many, or a class where the clone is expanded.

clone size,V gene,J gene,D gene,CDR3 DNA,CDR3 protein
-,TRBV7-2,TRBJ1-4,-,TGTGCCAGCAGCTTAGTCGCTGAAAAACTGTTTTTT,CASSLVAEKLFF
once,TRBV9,TRBJ1-5,-,TGTGCCAGCAGCGTAGATGGGGGTTTCAATCAGCCCCAGCATTTT,CASSVDGGFNQPQHF
once,TRBV29-1,TRBJ1-1,-,TGCAGCGTTGTAGGGACTAGGGATGGCAGTGAAGCTTTCTTT,CSVVGTRDGSEAFF
-,TRBV14,TRBJ2-1,TRBD2,TGTGCCAGCAGCTGGACTAGCGGAAATGAGCAGTTCTTC,CASSWTSGNEQFF
-,TRBV15,TRBJ1-5,-,TGTGCCACCAGCAGAGATCGAAGTCAGCCCCAGCATTTT,CATSRDRSQPQHF
-,TRBV29-1,TRBJ1-1,-,TGCAGCGCCCGGCGCTCGGGCCCTGACACTGAAGCTTTCTTT,CSARRSGPDTEAFF
once,TRBV9,TRBJ2-2,TRBD2,TGTGCCAGCAGCGTGGTAACTAGCGGAGCCGGGGAGCTGTTTTTT,CASSVVTSGAGELFF
few,TRBV7-9,TRBJ2-1,-,TGTGCCAGCAGCGGCGTTGGGGCAGATATCAATGAGCAGTTCTTC,CASSGVGADINEQFF
-,TRBV10-3,TRBJ2-3,-,TGTGCCATCGAGGATCTAGCGAATACGCAGTATTTT,CAIEDLANTQYF
-,TRBV5-6,TRBJ2-3,-,TGTGCCAGCAGCATACAGGCTAGCACAGATACGCAGTATTTT,CASSIQASTDTQYF
few,TRBV27,TRBJ1-1,-,TGTGCCAGCACCTCAGGCCAGGGCACTGAAGCTTTCTTT,CASTSGQGTEAFF
few,TRBV2,TRBJ1-1,-,TGTGCCAGCAGTACAGGGTTTTGGGAAGCTTTCTTT,CASSTGFWEAFF
-,TRBV30,TRBJ1-1,-,TGTGCCTGGAGTGGGCAGAACACTGAAGCTTTCTTT,CAWSGQNTEAFF
-,TRBV18,TRBJ1-1,-,TGTGCCAGCTCACCAGGTAGAAAGGGGACTGAAGCTTTCTTT,CASSPGRKGTEAFF
once,TRBV11-1,TRBJ2-2,-,TGTGCCAGCAGCCGGAGCAGGGGCACCGGGGAGCTGTTTTTT,CASSRSRGTGELFF
-,TRBV5-1,TRBJ1-2,-,TGCGCCAGCAGCTTGGACAAGGACTATGGCTACACCTTC,CASSLDKDYGYTF
medium-sized,TRBV7-9,TRBJ2-7,-,TGTGCCAGCGGATCTGACTACGAGCAGTACTTC,CASGSDYEQYF
-,TRBV27,TRBJ2-1,TRBD2,TGTGCCAGCAGTTTATCGGGACTAAGCGGGAGATATAATGAGCAGTTCTTC,CASSLSGLSGRYNEQFF
-,TRBV6-6,TRBJ1-4,-,TGTGCCAGCACCCCAAACGGGGGTTATCCTAATGAAAAACTGTTTTTT,CASTPNGGYPNEKLFF
-,TRBV5-1,TRBJ1-5,-,TGCGCCAGCACCCCCCCTTCCGGATACAATCAGCCCCAGCATTTT,CASTPPSGYNQPQHF
once,TRBV4-1,TRBJ1-5,-,TGCGCCAGCAGCCAGGGTCCCGGTCAGCCCCAGCATTTT,CASSQGPGQPQHF
-,TRBV9,TRBJ2-1,TRBD2,TGTGCCAGCAGCGTAGGGGCTAGCGGGAGAGATAATGAGCAGTTCTTC,CASSVGASGRDNEQFF
few,TRBV27,TRBJ1-2,-,TGTGCCAGCAGTTCACTGGCGGGGGGCGACTATGGCTACACCTTC,CASSSLAGGDYGYTF
-,TRBV9,TRBJ1-2,-,TGTGCCAGCAGCGTAGCCGGCTCAGCTAACTATGGCTACACCTTC,CASSVAGSANYGYTF
-,TRBV4-1,TRBJ2-7,-,TGCGCCAGCAGCCAAGACTCCGACGAGCAGTACTTC,CASSQDSDEQYF
-,TRBV20-1,TRBJ2-1,TRBD2,TGCAGTGTTGGGACTAGCGGAAAGCAGTTCTTC,CSVGTSGKQFF
-,TRBV5-4,TRBJ2-1,TRBD1,TGTGCCAGATACTTACTGAGACAGGGTTTTAGCTCCTACAATGAGCAGTTCTTC,CARYLLRQGFSSYNEQFF
few,TRBV14,TRBJ1-1,-,TGTGCCAGCAGCCAAGTAACAGGGAACACTGAAGCTTTCTTT,CASSQVTGNTEAFF
-,TRBV4-1,TRBJ2-3,-,TGCGCCAGCAGCCAAGATCCAGCGGTGACTACGCAGTATTTT,CASSQDPAVTTQYF
-,TRBV6-5,TRBJ2-7,-,TGTGCCAGGAAGGGACGGCACTACGAGCAGTACTTC,CARKGRHYEQYF
-,TRBV9,TRBJ1-1,-,TGTGCCAGCAGCGTAGTAAGGGGCGGCACTGAAGCTTTCTTT,CASSVVRGGTEAFF
-,TRBV4-1,TRBJ2-3,-,TGCGCCAGCAGCCTCCTGAGCACAGATACGCAGTATTTT,CASSLLSTDTQYF
few,TRBV18,TRBJ1-5,TRBD1,TGTGCCAGCTCCTCCCGGGACAGGGTTGACGGAAATCAGCCCCAGCATTTT,CASSSRDRVDGNQPQHF
medium-sized,TRBV19,TRBJ1-2,-,TGTGCCAGTACCGAAGCGGAGCAGAATGGCTACACCTTC,CASTEAEQNGYTF
-,TRBV4-1,TRBJ2-7,-,TGCGCCAGCAGCCAAGATCGAGGGTACCACTACGAGCAGTACTTC,CASSQDRGYHYEQYF
-,TRBV2,TRBJ2-5,-,TGTGCCAGCAGCCCCTCGTATGTCCAAGAGACCCAGTACTTC,CASSPSYVQETQYF
-,TRBV7-6,TRBJ2-3,-,TGTGCCAGCAGCTTAGCGCATGGCGGGTCAGATACGCAGTATTTT,CASSLAHGGSDTQYF
-,TRBV6-1,TRBJ2-2,-,TGTGCCAGCAGGTCTGGCACCGGGGAGCTGTTTTTT,CASRSGTGELFF
-,TRBV18,TRBJ1-1,TRBD1,TGTGCCAGCTCACCAGTGAATATCAGGGGGCTCACTGAAGCTTTCTTT,CASSPVNIRGLTEAFF
-,TRBV5-4,TRBJ1-1,TRBD1,TGTGCCAGCAGCTTCAGGGGGAGAGGGACTGAAGCTTTCTTT,CASSFRGRGTEAFF